One sample yielded the 26 T cell receptor beta chains listed below, sequenced in a study of identifying expanded T cells in peripheral blood. The table came from immunoSEQ multiplex PCR; TCRdb's copy has only in-frame clones and leaves some out. The sample has fewer than 110,000 clones, around 88% seen once. Sequenced sample: blood. These receptors all stem from a person between 18 and 75 years old in good health.

The chain joins TRBV11-2 to TRBJ2-1; the D is unclear. The CDR3 consists of 13 residues. Trimming left V 5 bases short and J 5 bases short, with 10 bases between. Germline V gives CDR1 SGHAT, CDR2 FQNNGV. The CDR3 sequence is CASSIGYDNEQFF. The CDR3 DNA reads TGTGCCAGCAGCATCGGCTATGACAATGAGCAGTTCTTC.

The CDR3 spells CASSQDRDGAGGAKQYF. The CDR3 bases are TGCGCCAGCAGCCAAGATAGAGACGGGGCAGGGGGCGCAAAGCAGTACTTC. This sequence joins TRBV4-1 and TRBJ2-7; 8 bases align to TRBD1. Per the germline V gene, CDR1 is MGHRA and CDR2 is YSYEKL. Germline trimming cut 0 bases from V and 8 bases from J; bases unmatched to any gene: 15. The CDR3 extends over 17 amino acids.

V is TRBV5-1 and J is TRBJ1-2; D is unclear. This CDR3 comprises 13 residues. Germline V gene lookup returns CDR1 SGHRS and CDR2 YFSETQ. V lost 4 bases and J 4 bases, leaving 11 bases between the germline ends. In nucleotides, the CDR3 is TGCGCCAGCAGCCCGAGAGACCTCTATGGCTACACCTTC. Translation gives CASSPRDLYGYTF.

The chain links TRBV4-2 to TRBJ1-1, with 7 bases that match TRBD1. The CDR3 extends over 15 amino acids. Germline V gene lookup returns CDR1 LGHNA and CDR2 YNFKEQ. The ends lost 4 bases at V and 1 base at J; junction bases unmatched: 6. The CDR3 sequence: CASSRQGGANTEAFF. Written as DNA, the CDR3 is TGTGCCAGCAGCCGACAAGGGGGCGCGAACACTGAAGCTTTCTTT.

With respect to this clone: Within the sample, other DNA sequences also encode this same CDR3. The genes are TRBV18 and TRBJ2-5; no clear D. The CDR3 spans 13 residues. Germline CDR1 KGHSH, CDR2 LQKENI. V lost 0 bases to trimming and J lost 5 bases, with 7 bases between them. The CDR3 region is CASSPPSQETQYF. CDR3 coding DNA: TGTGCCAGCTCACCACCGTCTCAGGAGACCCAGTACTTC.

The table lists this clone with a count of one. This chain connects TRBV18 to TRBJ1-2, with a weak D call TRBD1 (6 bases). CDR1 is KGHSH, CDR2 LQKENI, per germline. Trimming shortened V by 3 bases and J by 6 bases, and 11 bases separated the two germline ends. This CDR3 region has 13 residues. Here the CDR3 reads CASSPYRDDGYTF. CDR3 DNA sequence: TGTGCCAGCTCACCCTACAGGGACGATGGCTACACCTTC.

The genes are TRBV6-6 and TRBJ1-2; 10 nucleotides agree with TRBD1. The junction had 5 bases not matched to a gene; V was cut back by 4 bases and J by 6 bases. Germline lookup yields CDR1 MNHNY and CDR2 SVGAGI (reference sequence). The CDR3 extends over 14 amino acids. The CDR3 DNA is TGTGCCAGCAGTTCCCCGACAGGGGGCAATGGCTACACCTTC. The encoded protein is CASSSPTGGNGYTF.

CDR3 protein: CATSRGQGASEAFF. The CDR3 DNA is TGTGCCACCAGCAGAGGGCAGGGAGCATCTGAAGCTTTCTTT. V gene TRBV15 combines with J gene TRBJ1-1; weak D call: TRBD1 (5 bases). This CDR3 spans 14 amino acids. In germline, CDR1 is LNHNV, CDR2 YYDKDF (reference sequence). Trimming removed 1 base at V and 6 bases at J, with 12 bases between.

The chain couples TRBV6-4 to TRBJ2-3; 7 positions match TRBD2. This CDR3 has 14 residues. The V and J ends lost 5 bases and 6 bases, in that order; junction bases with no gene match: 8. Germline V gene data show CDR1 as MRHNA and CDR2 as SNTAGT. As DNA, the CDR3 is TGTGCCAGCAGTCGGGGGGAGGGTTTCGATACGCAGTATTTT. It yields the protein CASSRGEGFDTQYF.

This chain links TRBV18 with TRBJ2-1; 8 bases map to TRBD1. V lost 1 base and J lost 8; bases outside the gene matches: 4. Per germline, CDR1 KGHSH and CDR2 LQKENI. The CDR3 length is 14 residues. The CDR3 bases are TGTGCCAGCTCACCACAACCGACAGGGGATGAGCAGTTCTTC. Translated: CASSPQPTGDEQFF. The whole variable domain, remainder taken from reference TRBV18 and TRBJ2-1, is NAGVMQNPRHLVRRRGQEARLRCSPMKGHSHVYWYRQLPEEGLKFMVYLQKENIIDESGMPKERFSAEFPKEGPSILRIQQVVRGDSAAYFCASSPQPTGDEQFFGPGTRLTVL.

The chain joins TRBV6-4 to TRBJ2-3; D gene uncertain. V dropped 6 bases and J dropped 1 base, with 14 bases sitting between them. The germline gives CDR1 MRHNA, CDR2 SNTAGT. CDR3 length: 15 residues. The CDR3, as DNA: TGTGCCAGCAGCAGGACGGACGATCGCACAGATACGCAGTATTTT. Encoded protein: CASSRTDDRTDTQYF.

The rearrangement links TRBV27 to TRBJ1-2, with D unresolved. CDR1 MNHEY and CDR2 SMNVEV come from the germline V gene (reference sequence). This CDR3 region has 15 residues. V lost 5 bases to trimming and J lost 6 bases, with 19 bases between them. The CDR3 loop reads CASSPRRAELHGYTF. CDR3 DNA: TGTGCCAGCAGTCCCCGTAGGGCAGAACTCCATGGCTACACCTTC.

This sequence joins TRBV7-9 and TRBJ1-1; 9 bases are shared with TRBD1. Germline CDR1 reads SEHNR; CDR2 reads FQNEAQ (reference sequence). V shed 11 bases, J shed 4 bases, and the junction held 11 bases outside the gene matches. The CDR3 has 14 amino acids. CDR3 sequence: CAFPRTGASTEAFF. Written as DNA, the CDR3 is TGTGCCTTCCCGCGGACAGGGGCTAGCACTGAAGCTTTCTTT.

The rearrangement uses TRBV6-1 and TRBJ2-5; 8 bases are a match to TRBD1. With 8 bases clipped from V and 2 bases from J, the junction kept 10 bases outside the gene matches. Germline V gene data show CDR1 as MNHNS and CDR2 as SASEGT. The length of the CDR3 is 15 residues. CDR3 nucleotides: TGTGCCAGCGGGGGACCGGGACAGGCACAAGAGACCCAGTACTTC. This sequence encodes CASGGPGQAQETQYF.

This chain connects TRBV25-1 to TRBJ1-6, with a tentative D call TRBD1 (5 bases). Germline V gene lookup returns CDR1 MGHDK and CDR2 SYGVNS. Between the trimmed V and J ends, which lost 0 bases and 9 bases, there was a span of 12 bases. The length of the CDR3 is 15 residues. The CDR3 is CASSEYIGGSSPLHF. CDR3 nucleotides: TGTGCCAGCAGTGAATATATTGGGGGATCTTCACCCCTCCACTTT.

The DNA for the CDR3 is TGCGCCAGCAGCCCTGAAGGGAATGGCTACACCTTC. It encodes CASSPEGNGYTF. V usage is TRBV5-1 and J usage is TRBJ1-2; D ambiguous. The CDR3 runs to 12 residues. V lost 4 bases and J lost 6, with 10 bases in between. Germline CDR1 SGHRS, CDR2 YFSETQ.

This clone was observed a single time. The genes are TRBV7-9 and TRBJ2-7, with TRBD1 matching over 8 bases. The germline CDR1 and CDR2 sequences are SEHNR and FQNEAQ (reference sequence). The CDR3 runs to 15 residues. The V and J ends lost 2 bases and 3 bases, in that order; junction bases with no gene match: 6. CDR3 DNA: TGTGCCAGCAGCTTATTCGGACAGGGAGGCTACGAGCAGTACTTC. Translation gives CASSLFGQGGYEQYF.

The gene calls are TRBV30 and TRBJ2-7, with D unclear. V gave up 3 bases and J gave up 3 bases, with 6 bases separating them. CDR1 is GTSNPN and CDR2 is SVGIG in the germline V gene (reference sequence). The CDR3 is made up of 11 amino acids. The CDR3 reads CAWSRDYEQYF. CDR3 nucleotide sequence: TGTGCCTGGAGCAGAGACTACGAGCAGTACTTC.

J is TRBJ2-3 and V is TRBV28, with TRBD2 identical over 10 bases. Germline V gene lookup returns CDR1 MDHEN and CDR2 SYDVKM. The junction had 20 bases not matched to a gene; V was cut back by 5 bases and J by 0 bases. This CDR3 is built from 21 residues. The CDR3 DNA sequence: TGTGCCAGCAGTCTCAGTCCCGGGGCCGTGAGCGGGGGGGTTAGCACAGATACGCAGTATTTT. It codes for CASSLSPGAVSGGVSTDTQYF.

The V and J genes are TRBV15 and TRBJ1-1; D gene uncertain. With 0 bases removed from V and 1 base from J, the gap between germline ends came to 9 bases. Germline values: CDR1 LNHNV, CDR2 YYDKDF (reference sequence). The CDR3 consists of 15 residues. The CDR3 sequence: CATSRDPHRNTEAFF. The CDR3 DNA is TGTGCCACCAGCAGAGATCCCCACAGGAACACTGAAGCTTTCTTT.

J is TRBJ2-2 and V is TRBV5-4, with 7 bases aligning to TRBD2. The V gene's germline CDR1 is SGHNT and CDR2 YYREEE (reference sequence). This CDR3 spans 17 amino acids. Unmatched junction bases numbered 10, after V lost 2 bases and J lost 3 bases. CDR3 protein: CASSFSRGGGYTGELFF. The CDR3 bases are TGTGCCAGCAGCTTTAGTCGGGGCGGGGGATACACCGGGGAGCTGTTTTTT. Supplemented by reference TRBV5-4 and TRBJ2-2, the full variable domain reads ETGVTQSPTHLIKTRGQQVTLRCSSQSGHNTVSWYQQALGQGPQFIFQYYREEENGRGNFPPRFSGLQFPNYSSELNVNALELDDSALYLCASSFSRGGGYTGELFFGEGSRLTVL.

The chain has TRBV27 and TRBJ2-1, with unresolved D. The germline V gene has CDR1 MNHEY and CDR2 SMNVEV (reference sequence). CDR3 length: 14 amino acids. V was trimmed by 5 bases and J by 5 bases, leaving 13 bases between them. The CDR3 sequence is CASSPGGPDNEQFF. The CDR3 DNA sequence: TGTGCCAGCAGTCCCGGCGGACCCGACAATGAGCAGTTCTTC.

The rearrangement uses TRBV18 and TRBJ1-5; D is undetermined. The germline V and J ends were trimmed by 2 bases and 3 bases, with 8 bases remaining between them. The germline V gene encodes CDR1 KGHSH and CDR2 LQKENI. This CDR3 spans 14 amino acids. CDR3 protein: CASSPVSINQPQHF. The CDR3 DNA sequence: TGTGCCAGCTCACCAGTTTCCATCAATCAGCCCCAGCATTTT.

The J gene is TRBJ2-2, the V gene TRBV6-4; a weak D match, TRBD2 (6 bases). The V end was cut by 11 bases, the J end by 6 bases, with 19 bases between. The germline V gene has CDR1 MRHNA and CDR2 SNTAGT. The CDR3 totals 14 residues. The CDR3 spells CAPGNGGKAGELFF. The CDR3 nucleotides read TGTGCCCCCGGGAACGGGGGTAAGGCCGGGGAGCTGTTTTTT.

This clone was seen once. Written as DNA, the CDR3 is TGTGCCAGCAGCGCCAGCGAGGTCCAAGAGACCCAGTACTTC. Translation gives CASSASEVQETQYF. V usage is TRBV7-8 and J usage is TRBJ2-5; D unclear. Germline CDR1 SGHVS, CDR2 FQNEAQ. The CDR3 has 14 residues. Trimming shortened V by 5 bases and J by 1 base, and 11 bases separated the two germline ends.

This clone was observed once. The rearrangement joins TRBV4-1 to TRBJ2-3; 10 bases map to TRBD2. The V segment lost 4 bases and the J segment 5 bases; nucleotides outside the gene matches: 6. This CDR3 spans 15 amino acids. Germline V lookup: CDR1 MGHRA, CDR2 YSYEKL. The CDR3 is CASSRAGGGKDTQYF. CDR3 in DNA: TGCGCCAGCAGCCGAGCGGGGGGGGGTAAAGATACGCAGTATTTT.